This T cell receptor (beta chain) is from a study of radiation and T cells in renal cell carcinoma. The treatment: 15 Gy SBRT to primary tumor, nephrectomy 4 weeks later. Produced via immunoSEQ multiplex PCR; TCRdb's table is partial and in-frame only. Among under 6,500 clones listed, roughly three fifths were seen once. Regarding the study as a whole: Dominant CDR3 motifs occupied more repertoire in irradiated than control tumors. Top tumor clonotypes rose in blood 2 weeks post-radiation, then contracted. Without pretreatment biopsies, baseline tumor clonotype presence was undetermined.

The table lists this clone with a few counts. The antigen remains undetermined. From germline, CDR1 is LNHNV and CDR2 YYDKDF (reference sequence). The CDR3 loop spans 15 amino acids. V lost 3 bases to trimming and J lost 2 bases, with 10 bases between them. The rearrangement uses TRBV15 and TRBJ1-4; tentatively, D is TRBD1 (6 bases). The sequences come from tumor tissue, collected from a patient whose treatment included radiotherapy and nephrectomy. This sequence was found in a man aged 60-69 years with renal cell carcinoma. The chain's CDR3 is CATSRSGATNEKLFF. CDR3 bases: TGTGCCACCAGCAGGTCAGGGGCGACTAATGAAAAACTGTTTTTT.